The entry below gives a single TCR beta chain sequence along with its context. This entry comes from a study of blood T cell repertoires in COVID-19. CDR1 is MDHEN, CDR2 SYDVKM, per germline. With 2 bases removed from V and 4 bases from J, the gap between germline ends came to 11 bases. The CDR3 has 14 amino acids. In the original workflow: Reference gene primer amplification yielded estimated nucleated cell counts. Clones were sequenced by immunoSEQ multiplex PCR, and TCRdb holds only the in-frame ones, with some missing. The V and J calls and clone size were taken over from that table, and D and trimming were inferred from the DNA. The sample gives around 140,000 clones, around 80% of which show up once; 1.5% to 2.5% is in the top ten.

The source is a woman in her sixties with acute or convalescent COVID-19. The specimen was peripheral blood. This chain uses TRBV28 with TRBJ1-2; no reliable D call. CDR3 bases: TGTGCCAGCAGTTTAATGGCGGTGGGCTATGGCTACACCTTC. It codes for CASSLMAVGYGYTF.